The 21 T cell receptor beta chains in this list originate from one sample, sequenced in a study of blood T cell repertoires in COVID-19. Produced via immunoSEQ multiplex PCR; TCRdb's table is partial and in-frame only. The sample includes about 140,000 clones, roughly 85% of them seen just once. Material for sequencing was peripheral blood. These receptors all come from a man in his 60s with acute or convalescent COVID-19.

The rearrangement links TRBV24-1 to TRBJ2-1, with TRBD1 matching over 8 bases. CDR3 length equals 17 residues. Germline V lookup: CDR1 KGHDR, CDR2 SFDVKD. After removal of 6 bases from V and 4 bases from J, the junction contained 13 bases not matched to a gene. CDR3: CATSRSAGTGIYNEQFF. CDR3 nucleotides: TGTGCCACCAGTCGATCCGCCGGGACAGGTATTTACAATGAGCAGTTCTTC.

The CDR3 DNA sequence: TGTGCCAGCAGTGTCCAGCTAGCGGGAGTCGGGGAGCTGTTTTTT. This sequence encodes CASSVQLAGVGELFF. The V call is TRBV2, the J call TRBJ2-2, with 10 bases identical to TRBD2. After removal of 4 bases from V and 7 bases from J, the junction contained 6 bases not matched to a gene. Germline V gives CDR1 SNHLY, CDR2 FYNNEI. This CDR3 contains 15 residues. The variable domain in full, completed from reference TRBV2 and TRBJ2-2, reads EPEVTQTPSHQVTQMGQEVILRCVPISNHLYFYWYRQILGQKVEFLVSFYNNEISEKSEIFDDQFSVERPDGSNFTLKIRSTKLEDSAMYFCASSVQLAGVGELFFGEGSRLTVL.

This sequence joins TRBV18 and TRBJ2-5; D ambiguous. There are 12 residues in the CDR3. The V gene lost 5 bases and the J gene lost 7 bases, with 11 bases spanning the gap. The germline V gene encodes CDR1 KGHSH and CDR2 LQKENI. The CDR3 spells CASSSTRGTQYF. CDR3 in DNA: TGTGCCAGCTCATCGACCCGCGGGACCCAGTACTTC.

J is TRBJ2-3 and V is TRBV6-2 or TRBV6-3; TRBD2 matches at 9 bases. The length of the CDR3 is 14 residues. V trimming: 5 bases; J trimming: 5 bases; junction bases outside the gene matches: 5. Germline V gene data show CDR1 as MNHEY and CDR2 as SVGEGT. The CDR3 spells CASSIAGVRDTQYF. CDR3 DNA sequence: TGTGCCAGCAGTATAGCGGGAGTTAGAGATACGCAGTATTTT.

The CDR3 bases are TGTGCCAGCAGCCGCCAGACTAGCGGGACGAACACCGGGGAGCTGTTTTTT. This translates into CASSRQTSGTNTGELFF. The V gene is TRBV4-2, the J gene TRBJ2-2; 11 nucleotides match TRBD2. V dropped 4 bases and J dropped 0; count of bases not matched to a gene: 4. Germline CDR1 and CDR2: LGHNA and YNFKEQ. CDR3 length equals 17 residues.

The V and J genes are TRBV15 and TRBJ2-5; D unclear. V dropped 1 base and J dropped 1 base, with 10 bases sitting between them. CDR3 length: 15 amino acids. From germline, CDR1 is LNHNV and CDR2 YYDKDF (reference sequence). CDR3 region: CATSRVRHSQETQYF. The CDR3 coding sequence is TGTGCCACCAGCAGAGTGCGACACTCCCAAGAGACCCAGTACTTC.

J is TRBJ1-3 and V is TRBV7-2, with unresolved D. Germline V gene data show CDR1 as SGHTA and CDR2 as FQGNSA. This CDR3 spans 12 amino acids. Trimming cost V 4 bases and J 11 bases, with 12 bases left between them. DNA for the CDR3: TGTGCCAGCAGCTCTCAGTCAACCCCCATATATTTT. The encoded protein is CASSSQSTPIYF.

The gene calls are TRBV4-1 and TRBJ1-6, with a possible D match to TRBD1 (5 bases). The V end lost 4 bases, the J end lost 11 bases, and 15 bases lay between the germline ends. Looked up from germline, CDR1 is MGHRA and CDR2 is YSYEKL. The CDR3 has 14 residues. CDR3 coding DNA: TGCGCCAGCAGCCTTACAGGCCTTCGGGCACCCCTCCACTTT. It yields the protein CASSLTGLRAPLHF.

The gene calls are TRBV3-1 (or the pseudogene TRBV3-2) and TRBJ2-1; D is uncertain. The CDR3 is 14 residues long. Germline V gives CDR1 LGHDT, CDR2 YNNKEL (reference sequence). Trimming shortened V by 5 bases and J by 0 bases, and 8 bases separated the two germline ends. CDR3 amino acids: CASSSRSSYNEQFF. The CDR3, as DNA: TGTGCCAGCAGCTCCCGTAGCTCCTACAATGAGCAGTTCTTC.

The chain uses TRBV3-1 (or the pseudogene TRBV3-2) and TRBJ2-5; D unclear. This CDR3 is built from 12 residues. Trimming left V 1 base short and J 5 bases short, with 5 bases between. The germline gives CDR1 LGHDT, CDR2 YNNKEL (reference sequence). The CDR3 loop reads CASSQVMETQYF. CDR3 in DNA: TGTGCCAGCAGCCAAGTTATGGAGACCCAGTACTTC.

This chain joins TRBV6-2 or TRBV6-3 and TRBJ1-5; a possible D gene is TRBD1 (5 bases). Deletions cut 2 bases from V and 7 bases from J, with 12 bases between. Germline V gene sequence: CDR1 MNHEY, CDR2 SVGEGT. There are 14 residues in the CDR3. CDR3 residues: CASSYLSREQPQHF. CDR3 nucleotide sequence: TGTGCCAGCAGTTACCTCAGCAGGGAACAGCCCCAGCATTTT.

V is TRBV4-2 and J is TRBJ2-7, with 9 bases identical to TRBD2. The CDR3 spans 16 residues. The V gene end was trimmed by 3 bases and the J gene end by 2 bases; junction bases not matched to a gene: 8. Per the germline V gene, CDR1 is LGHNA and CDR2 is YNFKEQ. CDR3 nucleotides: TGTGCCAGCAGCCAGACCCGGACTAGCGCGACCTACGAGCAGTACTTC. Protein: CASSQTRTSATYEQYF.

The chain carries TRBV3-1 (or the pseudogene TRBV3-2) and TRBJ1-6, with TRBD1 as a possible D gene (6 bases). This CDR3 is 16 amino acids long. Trimming left V 2 bases short and J 4 bases short, with 12 bases between. Germline-derived CDR1 and CDR2 are LGHDT and YNNKEL (reference sequence). Written as DNA, the CDR3 is TGTGCCAGCAGCCAACTCCTACAGGGTTATAATTCACCCCTCCACTTT. Translated, it gives CASSQLLQGYNSPLHF.

This chain links TRBV28 with TRBJ1-6, with 7 bases matching TRBD1. Trimming took 1 base from V and 7 from J; bases not matched to a gene: 7. The CDR3 consists of 16 residues. Per germline, CDR1 MDHEN and CDR2 SYDVKM. The CDR3 here is CASSLLPGGVNSPLHF. CDR3 in DNA: TGTGCCAGCAGTTTATTACCAGGGGGTGTGAATTCACCCCTCCACTTT.

V gene TRBV5-6 combines with J gene TRBJ2-5; TRBD1 is a possible D gene (6 bases). The germline V and J ends were trimmed by 7 bases and 2 bases, with 15 bases remaining between them. Looked up from germline, CDR1 is SGHDT and CDR2 is YYEEEE. This CDR3 is 14 amino acids long. Here the CDR3 reads CASGPGTLQETQYF. In DNA, the CDR3 is TGTGCCAGCGGTCCCGGGACATTACAAGAGACCCAGTACTTC.

The V call is TRBV28, the J call TRBJ1-2, with no clear D. The CDR3 consists of 12 residues. V was clipped by 8 bases and J by 1 base, with 8 bases between them. Per the germline V gene, CDR1 is MDHEN and CDR2 is SYDVKM. The CDR3 is CASEGGNYGYTF. CDR3 sequence (DNA): TGTGCCAGCGAGGGAGGTAACTATGGCTACACCTTC.

The rearrangement joins TRBV27 to TRBJ1-1; D is unresolved. This CDR3 has 14 amino acids. Germline lookup yields CDR1 MNHEY and CDR2 SMNVEV (reference sequence). V was cut by 5 bases and J by 4 bases, with 14 bases left in between. As DNA, the CDR3 is TGTGCCAGCAGTCCTAGGCCTGGCCCCACTGAAGCTTTCTTT. Its translation is CASSPRPGPTEAFF.

The chain employs TRBV28 and TRBJ1-5; D is possibly TRBD1 (6 bases). This CDR3 is built from 17 residues. Germline V gene data show CDR1 as MDHEN and CDR2 as SYDVKM. Trimming removed 5 bases at V and 2 bases at J, with 19 bases between. CDR3 sequence (DNA): TGTGCCAGCAGTAGACAGGCCTTTAGGGGAGGCAATCAGCCCCAGCATTTT. It translates to CASSRQAFRGGNQPQHF. The complete variable domain, with remaining parts taken from reference TRBV28 and TRBJ1-5, reads DVKVTQSSRYLVKRTGEKVFLECVQDMDHENMFWYRQDPGLGLRLIYFSYDVKMKEKGDIPEGYSVSREKKERFSLILESASTNQTSMYLCASSRQAFRGGNQPQHFGDGTRLSIL.

This clone was picked up a small number of times. V and J are TRBV30 and TRBJ1-5; tentative D call: TRBD1 (6 bases). V dropped 0 bases and J dropped 9 bases, with 21 bases sitting between them. Germline lookup yields CDR1 GTSNPN and CDR2 SVGIG (reference sequence). The CDR3 contains 16 residues. The CDR3 protein is CAWSVRVGGGHRPQHF. In nucleotides, the CDR3 is TGTGCCTGGAGTGTACGGGTGGGCGGGGGCCATCGGCCCCAGCATTTT.

The chain carries TRBV18 and TRBJ1-6; D gene unclear. The CDR3 is 13 amino acids. Germline V gene sequence: CDR1 KGHSH, CDR2 LQKENI. Trimming pared 3 bases from V and 6 bases from J, leaving 6 bases between. The DNA for the CDR3 is TGTGCCAGCTCACCCCCAGTTAATTCACCCCTCCACTTT. As protein: CASSPPVNSPLHF. Drawing the rest from reference TRBV18 and TRBJ1-6, the complete variable domain is NAGVMQNPRHLVRRRGQEARLRCSPMKGHSHVYWYRQLPEEGLKFMVYLQKENIIDESGMPKERFSAEFPKEGPSILRIQQVVRGDSAAYFCASSPPVNSPLHFGNGTRLTVT.

In DNA form, the CDR3 reads TGTGCCAGCAGTCACCGACAGGGTCCCATAAACACCGGGGAGCTGTTTTTT. It specifies CASSHRQGPINTGELFF. The V call is TRBV7-9, the J call TRBJ2-2; 7 nucleotides agree with TRBD1. V was clipped by 6 bases and J by 2 bases; unmatched bases: 12. Germline V lookup: CDR1 SEHNR, CDR2 FQNEAQ (reference sequence). The CDR3 is 17 residues long.